This is a list of T cell receptor beta chains from one sample in a study of beta chain features in type 1 diabetes. Data came from immunoSEQ multiplex PCR; TCRdb stores just in-frame clones and leaves some out. Among 400,000 or so clones listed, 9.6% were seen once. The sample consisted of central memory CD4+ T cells from blood. These receptors were collected from a man between 25 and 39 years old with type 1 diabetes. Each CDR3 is given with its conserved first and last residue. For some rows the clone size is stated as once, few or many, or as a class when expanded; others skip it.

>TRBV7-9|-|TRBJ1-2
CASSGGLYGYTF
>TRBV5-1|few|TRBJ2-5
CASSLRRSEETQYF
>TRBV13|few|TRBJ1-2
CASSPGSGGQRGYTF
>TRBV6-1|-|TRBJ2-1
CASSVTSGLYNEQFF
>TRBV5-1|many|TRBJ2-3
CASSLNGRGGGLADTQYF
>TRBV7-2|many|TRBJ2-1
CASSHGLPPMFGQFF
>TRBV7-8|-|TRBJ1-4
CAISDRGQSRTNEKLFF
>TRBV18|few|TRBJ1-3
CASSPAVTSGNTIYF
>TRBV9|few|TRBJ2-1
CASSSTSGSNEQFF
>TRBV14|few|TRBJ2-2
CASSPLGTATGELFF
>TRBV28|-|TRBJ2-7
CASSLDREQYF
>TRBV13|few|TRBJ1-2
CASSSTGSGYTF
>TRBV29-1|few|TRBJ1-1
CSGYRGNTEAFF